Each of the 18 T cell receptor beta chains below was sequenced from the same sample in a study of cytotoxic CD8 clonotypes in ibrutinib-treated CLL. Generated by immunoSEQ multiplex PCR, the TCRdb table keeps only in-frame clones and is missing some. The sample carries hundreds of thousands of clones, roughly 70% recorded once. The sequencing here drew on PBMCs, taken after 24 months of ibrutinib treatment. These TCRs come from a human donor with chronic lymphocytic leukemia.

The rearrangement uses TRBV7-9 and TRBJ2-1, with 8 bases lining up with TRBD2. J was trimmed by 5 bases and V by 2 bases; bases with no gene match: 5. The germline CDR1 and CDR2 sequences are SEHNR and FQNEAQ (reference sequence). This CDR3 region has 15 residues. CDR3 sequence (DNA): TGTGCCAGCAGCTTATGGCGGGAGGCGAACAATGAGCAGTTCTTC. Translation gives CASSLWREANNEQFF.

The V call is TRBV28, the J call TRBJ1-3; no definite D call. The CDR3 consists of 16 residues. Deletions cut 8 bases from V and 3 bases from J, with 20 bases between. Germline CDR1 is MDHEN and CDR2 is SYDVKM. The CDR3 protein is CASGTGRLGSGNTIYF. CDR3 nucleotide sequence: TGTGCCAGCGGCACCGGGCGTCTGGGTAGTGGAAACACCATATATTTT.

CDR3 nucleotides: TGTGCCAGCAGCGTCCTGGCAGGACTACACAATGAGCAGTTCTTC. Translated: CASSVLAGLHNEQFF. This chain uses TRBV9 with TRBJ2-1, with D perhaps matching TRBD2 (6 bases). Trimming shortened V by 2 bases and J by 5 bases, and 14 bases separated the two germline ends. Germline V gene sequence: CDR1 SGDLS, CDR2 YYNGEE. The CDR3 is made up of 15 amino acids. The variable domain in full, completed from reference TRBV9 and TRBJ2-1, reads DSGVTQTPKHLITATGQRVTLRCSPRSGDLSVYWYQQSLDQGLQFLIQYYNGEERAKGNILERFSAQQFPDLHSELNLSSLELGDSALYFCASSVLAGLHNEQFFGPGTRLTVL.

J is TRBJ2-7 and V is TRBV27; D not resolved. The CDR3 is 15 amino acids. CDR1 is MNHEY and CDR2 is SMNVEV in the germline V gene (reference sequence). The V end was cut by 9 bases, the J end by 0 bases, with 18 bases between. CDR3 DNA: TGTGCCAGTTCCCGGCTCAGCGCAAACTCCTACGAGCAGTACTTC. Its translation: CASSRLSANSYEQYF.

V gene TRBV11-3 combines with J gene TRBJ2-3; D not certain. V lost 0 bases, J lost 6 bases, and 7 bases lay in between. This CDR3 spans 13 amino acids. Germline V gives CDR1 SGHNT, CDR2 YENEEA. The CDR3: CASSLELEDTQYF. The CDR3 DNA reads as TGTGCCAGCAGCTTAGAGCTGGAGGATACGCAGTATTTT.

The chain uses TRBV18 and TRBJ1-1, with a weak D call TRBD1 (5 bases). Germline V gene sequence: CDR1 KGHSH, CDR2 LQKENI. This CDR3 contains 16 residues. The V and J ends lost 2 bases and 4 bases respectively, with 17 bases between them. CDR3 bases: TGTGCCAGCTCACCATCTTCTGGGGGTTCACGCACTGAAGCTTTCTTT. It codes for CASSPSSGGSRTEAFF.

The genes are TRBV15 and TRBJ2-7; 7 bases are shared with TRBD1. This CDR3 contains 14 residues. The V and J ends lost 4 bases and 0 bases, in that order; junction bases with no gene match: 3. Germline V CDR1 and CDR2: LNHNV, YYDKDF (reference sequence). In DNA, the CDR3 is TGTGCCACCAGCACCTACAGGGGCTCCTACGAGCAGTACTTC. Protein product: CATSTYRGSYEQYF.

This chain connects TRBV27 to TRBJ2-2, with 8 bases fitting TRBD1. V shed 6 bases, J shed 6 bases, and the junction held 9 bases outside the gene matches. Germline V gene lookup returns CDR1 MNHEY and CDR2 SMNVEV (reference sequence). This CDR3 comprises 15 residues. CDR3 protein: CASRGDRTDPGELFF. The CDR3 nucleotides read TGTGCCAGCAGGGGGGACAGGACCGACCCCGGGGAGCTGTTTTTT.

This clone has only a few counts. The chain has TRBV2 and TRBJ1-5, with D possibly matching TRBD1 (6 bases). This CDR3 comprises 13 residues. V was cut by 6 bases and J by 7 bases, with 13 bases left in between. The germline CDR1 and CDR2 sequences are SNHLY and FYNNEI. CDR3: CASRTGVRQPQHF. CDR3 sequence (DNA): TGTGCCAGCAGGACAGGAGTTCGGCAGCCCCAGCATTTT.

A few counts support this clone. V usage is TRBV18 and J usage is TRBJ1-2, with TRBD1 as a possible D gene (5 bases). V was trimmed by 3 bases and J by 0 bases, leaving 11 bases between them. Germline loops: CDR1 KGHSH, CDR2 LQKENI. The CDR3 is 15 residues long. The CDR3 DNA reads TGTGCCAGCTCACCGGGGACTAAAGCTAACTATGGCTACACCTTC. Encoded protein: CASSPGTKANYGYTF. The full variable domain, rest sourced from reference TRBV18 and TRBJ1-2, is NAGVMQNPRHLVRRRGQEARLRCSPMKGHSHVYWYRQLPEEGLKFMVYLQKENIIDESGMPKERFSAEFPKEGPSILRIQQVVRGDSAAYFCASSPGTKANYGYTFGSGTRLTVV.

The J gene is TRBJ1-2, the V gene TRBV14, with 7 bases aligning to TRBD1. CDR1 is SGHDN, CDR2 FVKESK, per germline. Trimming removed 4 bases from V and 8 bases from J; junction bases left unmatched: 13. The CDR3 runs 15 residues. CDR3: CASSPGQGGIGGYTF. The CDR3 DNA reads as TGTGCCAGCAGCCCCGGGCAGGGGGGTATTGGCGGCTACACCTTC.

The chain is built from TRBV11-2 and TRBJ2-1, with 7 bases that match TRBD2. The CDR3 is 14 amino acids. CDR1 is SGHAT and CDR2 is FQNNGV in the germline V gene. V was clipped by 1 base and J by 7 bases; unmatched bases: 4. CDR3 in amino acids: CASSLGGSQNEQFF. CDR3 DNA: TGTGCCAGCAGCTTAGGCGGGAGTCAGAATGAGCAGTTCTTC. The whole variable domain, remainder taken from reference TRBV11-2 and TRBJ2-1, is EAGVAQSPRYKIIEKRQSVAFWCNPISGHATLYWYQQILGQGPKLLIQFQNNGVVDDSQLPKDRFSAERLKGVDSTLKIQPAKLEDSAVYLCASSLGGSQNEQFFGPGTRLTVL.

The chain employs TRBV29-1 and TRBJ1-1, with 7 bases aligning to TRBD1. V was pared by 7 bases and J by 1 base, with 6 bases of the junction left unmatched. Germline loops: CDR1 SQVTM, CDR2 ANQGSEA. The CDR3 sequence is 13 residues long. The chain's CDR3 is CSGRQGWNTEAFF. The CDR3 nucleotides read TGCAGCGGTAGACAGGGTTGGAACACTGAAGCTTTCTTT. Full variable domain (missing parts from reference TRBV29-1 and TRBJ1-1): SAVISQKPSRDICQRGTSLTIQCQVDSQVTMMFWYRQQPGQSLTLIATANQGSEATYESGFVIDKFPISRPNLTFSTLTVSNMSPEDSSIYLCSGRQGWNTEAFFGQGTRLTVV.

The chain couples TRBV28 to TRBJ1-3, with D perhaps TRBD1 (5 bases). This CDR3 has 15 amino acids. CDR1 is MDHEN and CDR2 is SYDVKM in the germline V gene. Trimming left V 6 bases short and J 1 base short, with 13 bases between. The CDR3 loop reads CASRVNRLSGNTIYF. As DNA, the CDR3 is TGTGCCAGCAGGGTTAACAGGCTTTCTGGAAACACCATATATTTT. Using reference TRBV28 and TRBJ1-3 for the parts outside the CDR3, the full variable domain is DVKVTQSSRYLVKRTGEKVFLECVQDMDHENMFWYRQDPGLGLRLIYFSYDVKMKEKGDIPEGYSVSREKKERFSLILESASTNQTSMYLCASRVNRLSGNTIYFGEGSWLTVV.

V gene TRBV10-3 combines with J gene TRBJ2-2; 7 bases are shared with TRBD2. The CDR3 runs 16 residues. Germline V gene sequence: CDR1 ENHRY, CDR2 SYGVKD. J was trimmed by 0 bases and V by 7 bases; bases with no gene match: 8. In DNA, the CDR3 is TGTGCCATCAAAGGTCAGCGGGACCCGAACACCGGGGAGCTGTTTTTT. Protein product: CAIKGQRDPNTGELFF.

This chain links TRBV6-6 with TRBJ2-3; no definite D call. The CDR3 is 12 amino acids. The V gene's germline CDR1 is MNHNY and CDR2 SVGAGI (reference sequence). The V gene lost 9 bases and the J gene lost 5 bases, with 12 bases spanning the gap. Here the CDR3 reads CASRPTGDTQYF. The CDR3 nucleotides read TGTGCCAGTCGTCCGACGGGAGATACGCAGTATTTT.

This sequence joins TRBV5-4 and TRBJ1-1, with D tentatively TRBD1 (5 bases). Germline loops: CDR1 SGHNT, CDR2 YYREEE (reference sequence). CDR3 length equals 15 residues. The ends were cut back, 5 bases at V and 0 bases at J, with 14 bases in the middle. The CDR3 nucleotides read TGTGCCAGCAGTCATGAGGGACGGTTGAACACTGAAGCTTTCTTT. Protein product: CASSHEGRLNTEAFF. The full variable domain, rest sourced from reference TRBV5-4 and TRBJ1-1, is ETGVTQSPTHLIKTRGQQVTLRCSSQSGHNTVSWYQQALGQGPQFIFQYYREEENGRGNFPPRFSGLQFPNYSSELNVNALELDDSALYLCASSHEGRLNTEAFFGQGTRLTVV.

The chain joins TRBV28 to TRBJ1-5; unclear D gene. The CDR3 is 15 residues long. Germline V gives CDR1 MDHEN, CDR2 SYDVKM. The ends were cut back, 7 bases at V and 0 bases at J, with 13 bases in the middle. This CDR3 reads CASKRVGGSNQPQHF. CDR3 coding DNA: TGTGCCAGCAAAAGGGTCGGAGGTAGCAATCAGCCCCAGCATTTT. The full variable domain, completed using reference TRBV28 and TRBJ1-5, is DVKVTQSSRYLVKRTGEKVFLECVQDMDHENMFWYRQDPGLGLRLIYFSYDVKMKEKGDIPEGYSVSREKKERFSLILESASTNQTSMYLCASKRVGGSNQPQHFGDGTRLSIL.